One T cell receptor (beta chain) is described in this entry. The entry originates in a study of shared clonotypes between healthy human individuals. The ends lost 5 bases at V and 0 bases at J; junction bases unmatched: 4. The CDR3 length is 17 residues. Looked up from germline, CDR1 is SGHNT and CDR2 is YENEEA. Genomic DNA from each subset was divided evenly over several immunoSEQ plates. The repertoire was sequenced with immunoSEQ multiplex PCR; TCRdb's copy has only in-frame clones and lacks some. This table has 2,500,000 or so clones, approximately 94% appearing once. V usage is TRBV11-3 and J usage is TRBJ2-6; the match to TRBD1 covers 10 bases. The sample consisted of naive CD4+ T cells from PBMCs. Subset noted: CD45RA+ positively selected. The source of this sequence is a man younger than 35 in good health. Some clones in this sample may be carry-over from other donors' samples. The CDR3: CASSPGQGISGANVLTF. As DNA, the CDR3 is TGTGCCAGCAGCCCGGGACAGGGGATCTCTGGGGCCAACGTCCTGACTTTC.